This T cell receptor beta chain originates from a study of T cells after yellow fever vaccination. With 3 bases clipped from V and 7 bases from J, the junction kept 4 bases outside the gene matches. The V gene's germline CDR1 is SGHDN and CDR2 FVKESK. The CDR3 has 13 amino acids. 5'RACE template switching produced TCR cDNA carrying a universal primer site and UMIs. TCRdb processed the 5' RACE reads anew with MiXCR; each CDR3 protein has one entry. The top ten hold approximately 0.99% of the sample, which has approximately 250,000 distinct CDR3 sequences, roughly 6.8% seen once. The source is a man younger than 45 who received the YFV17D yellow fever vaccine. The material was CD4+ T cells sorted from PBMCs, obtained on the day of the yellow fever booster vaccination. This chain links TRBV14 with TRBJ2-7; TRBD1 agrees at 9 bases. This chain's CDR3 is CASSQNRGLEQYF. The DNA for the CDR3 is TGTGCCAGCAGCCAGAACAGGGGGCTTGAGCAGTACTTC.